Reported below is one T cell receptor beta chain. Repertoires were generated with immunoSEQ multiplex PCR, while TCRdb's copy carries only in-frame clones and drops some. The profile shows 640,000 or so clones, about 89% of them singletons. This specimen comes from a study of shared T cell receptors in the human thymus. The sample was also linked to a second study, of human thymus T cells.

The material sequenced was thymocytes. The TCR originated in a boy under three years old with a congenital heart defect.

The CDR3 DNA follows: TGTGCCGGCCACGGGACAGGCTATGGCTACACCTTC. Translating it yields CAGHGTGYGYTF. The rearrangement uses TRBV2 and TRBJ1-2; TRBD1 matches at 8 bases. With 11 bases clipped from V and 4 bases from J, the junction kept 6 bases outside the gene matches. This CDR3 is built from 12 residues. Germline assignment: CDR1 SNHLY and CDR2 FYNNEI.